Each of the 10 T cell receptor beta chains below was sequenced from the same sample in a study of blood T cells in healthy people across ages. For the second PCR, which ran for about 6 to 11 cycles, a sample-barcoded 5' primer and a J-beta primer mix were used. TCRdb independently ran MiXCR on the 5' RACE reads; one entry per CDR3 protein. Of 650,000 to 1,000,000 distinct CDR3 sequences in the sample, about half were seen once. Sequencing was performed on blood. The source of these receptors is a man aged 80 or over in good health.

Regarding this clonotype: This sequence may be a read error, since a much larger clone differs from it by one base. The chain has TRBV2 and TRBJ2-1; 7 nucleotides line up with TRBD2. Unmatched junction bases numbered 10, after V lost 4 bases and J lost 13 bases. Germline lookup yields CDR1 SNHLY and CDR2 FYNNEI. The CDR3 is 13 residues long. This chain's CDR3 is CASSVVLRETQFF. CDR3 DNA: TGTGCCAGCAGTGTTGTCCTGCGGGAGACCCAGTTCTTC.

This chain uses TRBV24-1 with TRBJ2-5, with 10 bases identical to TRBD2. This CDR3 has 17 amino acids. Germline-derived CDR1 and CDR2 are KGHDR and SFDVKD. V was clipped by 3 bases and J by 6 bases; unmatched bases: 12. The CDR3 DNA follows: TGTGCCACCAGTGATGCCCGCCTAGCGGGAGATGGGCAGACCCAGTACTTC. Protein sequence: CATSDARLAGDGQTQYF.

The chain links TRBV5-1 to TRBJ1-4; 8 bases match TRBD1. CDR1 is SGHRS, CDR2 YFSETQ, per germline. Losses at the gene ends were 4 bases for V and 8 bases for J; bases not matched to a gene: 10. The CDR3 sequence is 15 residues long. Here the CDR3 DNA reads TGCGCCAGCAGCCCCGCCCGACAGGGGCGGGAAAAACTGTTTTTT. Translation gives CASSPARQGREKLFF.

The V call is TRBV29-1, the J call TRBJ2-7; 7 nucleotides align to TRBD1. V shed 5 bases and J 0 bases; nucleotides not matched to a gene: 10. Germline V CDR1 and CDR2: SQVTM, ANQGSEA. The CDR3 covers 15 residues. The CDR3 spells CSVTPAGGSSYEQYF. The CDR3, as DNA: TGCAGCGTTACCCCGGCAGGGGGTTCCTCCTACGAGCAGTACTTC.

The chain combines TRBV20-1 with TRBJ2-5; D tentatively reads TRBD1 or TRBD2 (5 bases each). The CDR3 covers 13 residues. V was clipped by 3 bases and J by 1 base, with 9 bases between them. Germline values: CDR1 DFQATT, CDR2 SNEGSKA (reference sequence). CDR3 loop: CSARWDVQETQYF. CDR3 in DNA: TGCAGTGCTAGGTGGGACGTCCAAGAGACCCAGTACTTC.

This clonotype has a handful of counts. V and J are TRBV20-1 and TRBJ2-1; 9 nucleotides agree with TRBD2. V shed 3 bases, J shed 12 bases, and the junction held 9 bases outside the gene matches. The CDR3 loop spans 13 amino acids. Germline values: CDR1 DFQATT, CDR2 SNEGSKA (reference sequence). The CDR3 spells CSASSGLADGQFF. CDR3 coding DNA: TGCAGTGCTAGCTCGGGACTAGCTGACGGGCAGTTCTTC.

V is TRBV28 and J is TRBJ2-7; D unclear. Looked up from germline, CDR1 is MDHEN and CDR2 is SYDVKM. The CDR3 spans 15 residues. Trimming pared 0 bases from V and 5 bases from J, leaving 14 bases between. CDR3 residues: CASSLWGGEHDEQYF. Here the CDR3 DNA reads TGTGCCAGCAGTTTATGGGGCGGAGAGCACGACGAGCAGTACTTC.

The chain combines TRBV2 with TRBJ2-4, with D maybe TRBD1 (6 bases). The CDR3 length is 16 residues. Trimming cost V 9 bases and J 13 bases, with 31 bases left between them. In germline, CDR1 is SNHLY, CDR2 FYNNEI. The CDR3 coding sequence is TGTGCCAGACAGGGAAAATACCAGGCCGGCTACAATGAGCAGTACTTC. This codes for CARQGKYQAGYNEQYF.

Points on this clonotype: A junction end diverges from the germline sequence, so it may reflect a read error. This rearrangement joins TRBV18 to TRBJ2-7, with D possibly being TRBD1 (6 bases). CDR1 and CDR2 (germline): KGHSH, LQKENI. CDR3 length: 13 residues. The CDR3 sequence: CASAPQQGREQYF. In DNA, the CDR3 is TGTGCCAGCGCACCACAGCAGGGGCGCGAGCAGTACTTC.

The chain carries TRBV12-3 or TRBV12-4 and TRBJ2-5, with D uncertain. Trimming removed 2 bases from V and 5 bases from J, with 12 bases in between. The CDR3 spans 14 residues. The DNA for the CDR3 is TGTGCCAGCAGTTTAAACGGATTAAGGGAGACCCAGTACTTC. Protein sequence: CASSLNGLRETQYF.